A single sample gave rise to the 5 T cell receptor beta chains below, sequenced in a study of cytomegalovirus exposure and HLA in healthy donors. The PCR used 60 Vbeta and 13 Jbeta primers. Clones were sequenced by immunoSEQ multiplex PCR, and TCRdb holds only the in-frame ones, with some missing. Of 160,000 or so clones listed, more than 65% are singletons. The sequencing input was PBMCs. The receptor source for this set is a man between 50 and 59 years old in good health and CMV-seropositive.

As concerns this clone: The identical CDR3 is also encoded by other nucleotide sequences in the sample. The chain links TRBV9 to TRBJ1-1, with 8 positions matching TRBD1. CDR1 SGDLS and CDR2 YYNGEE come from the germline V gene. The CDR3 length is 14 residues. The ends lost 4 bases at V and 1 base at J; junction bases unmatched: 3. CDR3 residues: CASSLTGANTEAFF. In DNA, the CDR3 is TGTGCCAGCAGCTTGACAGGGGCGAACACTGAAGCTTTCTTT.

This rearrangement joins TRBV10-3 to TRBJ2-3, with TRBD2 as a possible D gene (5 bases). V lost 0 bases, J lost 2 bases, and 9 bases lay in between. This CDR3 comprises 15 residues. Germline V gene lookup returns CDR1 ENHRY and CDR2 SYGVKD. For the CDR3, the DNA is TGTGCCATCAGTGAGTCGAGAGGGCCCACAGATACGCAGTATTTT. Its translation is CAISESRGPTDTQYF.

The J gene is TRBJ1-1, the V gene TRBV12-5; 7 nucleotides align to TRBD1. CDR1 and CDR2 from the germline V gene are LGHNT and FRNRAP. The V and J ends lost 1 base and 1 base, in that order; junction bases with no gene match: 0. This CDR3 region has 14 residues. The CDR3 spells CASGLGTGNTEAFF. For the CDR3, the DNA is TGTGCTAGTGGTTTGGGGACAGGGAACACTGAAGCTTTCTTT.

The chain carries TRBV11-2 and TRBJ2-1; 10 bases agree with TRBD2. Germline V gene lookup returns CDR1 SGHAT and CDR2 FQNNGV. The CDR3 is 15 residues long. J gave up 7 bases and V 1 base, and 4 bases lay outside the gene matches. The CDR3 region is CASSLALAGTNEQFF. The CDR3 DNA reads TGTGCCAGCAGCTTAGCACTAGCGGGGACTAATGAGCAGTTCTTC.

This chain joins TRBV7-8 and TRBJ1-1, with D uncertain. This CDR3 comprises 13 residues. Germline CDR1 reads SGHVS; CDR2 reads FQNEAQ. Trimming left V 1 base short and J 5 bases short, with 8 bases between. The CDR3 DNA sequence: TGTGCCAGCAGCTTAGTTGAGAGGACTGAAGCTTTCTTT. Protein product: CASSLVERTEAFF.